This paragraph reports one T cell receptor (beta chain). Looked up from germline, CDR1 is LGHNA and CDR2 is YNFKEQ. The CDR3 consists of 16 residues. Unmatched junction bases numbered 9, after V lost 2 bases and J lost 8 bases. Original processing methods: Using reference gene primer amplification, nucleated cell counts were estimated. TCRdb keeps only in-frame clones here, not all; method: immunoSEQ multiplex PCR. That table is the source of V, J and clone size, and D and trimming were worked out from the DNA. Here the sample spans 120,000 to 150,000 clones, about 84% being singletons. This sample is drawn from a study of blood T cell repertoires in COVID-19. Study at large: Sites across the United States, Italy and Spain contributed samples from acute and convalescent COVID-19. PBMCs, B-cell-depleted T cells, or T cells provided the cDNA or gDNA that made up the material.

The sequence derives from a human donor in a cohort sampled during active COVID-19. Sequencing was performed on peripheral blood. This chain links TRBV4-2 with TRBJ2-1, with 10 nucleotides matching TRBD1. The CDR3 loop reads CASSQQRDRGKDEQFF. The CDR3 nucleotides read TGTGCCAGCAGCCAACAAAGGGACAGGGGAAAGGATGAGCAGTTCTTC.